This TCR beta chain was identified during a study of cytomegalovirus exposure and HLA in healthy donors (dated by TCRdb to 2017 to 2019). About the full investigation: According to a later analysis, the approximately 120 validation repertoires were produced on the same platform as the 666 repertoires of the first cohort. The study was designed to test whether signatures of past pathogen exposure could be identified by cataloging public T cell receptors. To predict cytomegalovirus infection status, the study brought together high-throughput TCR immunosequencing, statistical association of individual TCRs with disease status, and machine learning. In addition to the first cohort of about 650 subjects, a separate validation cohort of over 90 different subjects was used. Results and caveats for the whole study, not just this receptor: It was suggested by the authors that the approach could potentially be generalized to other disease states and immunological phenotypes. A few of the identified cytomegalovirus-associated TCR beta chains were confirmed in vitro to be specific for cytomegalovirus antigens. The classifier was reported to diagnose cytomegalovirus status with high specificity and sensitivity in both the original and validation cohorts. The study gave a list of 150 to 200 TCR beta chains associated with cytomegalovirus. Subsequent analysis determined that TCRs grouped into clusters in the first cohort also showed a tendency toward co-occurrence across the approximately 120 validation repertoires, and roughly 94% of cluster scores exceeded 0. While some public TCRs were present in many individuals, most TCR sequences turned up only very rarely across donors. All 120 or so repertoires were used to score co-occurrence in the validation cohort in a later analysis, because that analysis had no HLA typing for the cohort.

Donors formed part of the validation cohort, which comprised some 120 subjects and was distinct from the first cohort of 550 to 850 subjects. In regard to this clone: Its target antigen remains unknown. There are no base qualities to consult, and no much larger clone falls within one base.

Libraries came from the immunoSEQ multiplex PCR assay. The authors' pipeline ran thus. A statistical classification framework was built for diagnosing cytomegalovirus status from the catalog of TCR beta chain sequences. TCRdb took this table from immuneACCESS and kept in-frame rearrangements with V and J called. Such tables lack part of the clones; where checked against another copy, unresolved V genes explain under half of the gap, and the rest is unexplained. V and J calls and clone size follow that table, whereas D and trimming were derived from the DNA. This sample comprises 92,000 or so clones, approximately 96% of them detected only once. About 0.8% of the sample is taken by the ten largest. The germline V gene encodes CDR1 SNHLY and CDR2 FYNNEI. CDR3 length: 13 amino acids, cysteine to phenylalanine. Only CDR3 DNA remains: 39 bases, in frame from the first base. V and J are truncated by 5 bases and 4 bases respectively, leaving an intervening sequence of 9 bases.

The sequence derives from a man younger than 35 in good health and CMV-seronegative. What was sequenced was PBMCs. This sequence uses TRBV2 and TRBJ2-1, with no D gene named confidently. The CDR3 region has the sequence CASSRLQYNEQFF. The nucleotides read TGTGCCAGCAGTAGGCTACAGTACAATGAGCAGTTCTTC.